The 5 T cell receptor beta chains in this list originate from one sample, sequenced in a study of cytomegalovirus exposure and HLA in healthy donors. The PCR employed 60 Vbeta primers together with 13 Jbeta primers. TCRdb's table, derived via immunoSEQ multiplex PCR, lists solely in-frame clones and lacks some. Among over 150,000 clones, about 75% were seen once, and the ten largest hold about 2.7%. Sequencing used PBMCs. Receptors were obtained from a woman aged 45-65 years in good health and CMV-seropositive.

CDR3 loop: CASSRQTGQPQHF. The DNA for the CDR3 is TGTGCCAGCAGCCGCCAGACAGGACAGCCCCAGCATTTT. This rearrangement joins TRBV11-2 to TRBJ1-5, with D tentatively TRBD1 (6 bases). Germline-derived CDR1 and CDR2 are SGHAT and FQNNGV. V lost 5 bases and J 7 bases, leaving 12 bases between the germline ends. This CDR3 has 13 residues.

The V call is TRBV6-1, the J call TRBJ2-1; D may be TRBD1 (5 bases). The CDR3 runs 13 residues. The V end was cut by 6 bases, the J end by 8 bases, with 14 bases between. CDR1 is MNHNS and CDR2 is SASEGT in the germline V gene. CDR3 coding DNA: TGTGCCAGCAGCCGGCTGTCACAGGATGAGCAGTTCTTC. It specifies CASSRLSQDEQFF.

The chain links TRBV5-5 to TRBJ2-3; TRBD2 might be the D (5 bases). The CDR3 loop spans 16 amino acids. The germline gives CDR1 SGHKS, CDR2 YYEKEE (reference sequence). V lost 3 bases, J lost 0 bases, and 14 bases lay in between. CDR3: CASSSLVATSTDTQYF. In DNA form, the CDR3 reads TGTGCCAGCAGCTCCCTGGTAGCGACTAGCACAGATACGCAGTATTTT.

The chain carries TRBV4-1 and TRBJ1-1, with D possibly TRBD1 on 6 matching bases. This CDR3 is 14 amino acids long. The V end was cut by 1 base, the J end by 8 bases, with 14 bases between. The germline gives CDR1 MGHRA, CDR2 YSYEKL. CDR3 sequence reads: CASSQGDTYREAFF. As DNA, the CDR3 is TGCGCCAGCAGCCAAGGGGACACGTACCGAGAAGCTTTCTTT.

V and J are TRBV9 and TRBJ2-2; maybe TRBD2 (5 bases). V was cut by 4 bases and J by 0 bases, with 13 bases left in between. This CDR3 is built from 16 residues. Germline V gene lookup returns CDR1 SGDLS and CDR2 YYNGEE. This chain's CDR3 is CASSPRGDPNTGELFF. The DNA for the CDR3 is TGTGCCAGCAGCCCTCGGGGAGACCCGAACACCGGGGAGCTGTTTTTT.